The source of this TCR beta chain is a study of shared clonotypes between healthy human individuals. On the study more broadly: Used for every donor were three CD4 naive, three CD4 memory, two CD8 naive and one CD8 memory plate.

Study findings and constraints: The study found lower generation probabilities in non-shared clonotypes than in those shared by all four donors. Blood was the only sampled material, and tissue repertoires likely differ.

Details on this clone: What it recognizes is unknown.

Libraries were prepared by immunoSEQ multiplex PCR; TCRdb keeps only in-frame clonotypes and omits some of them. There are more than 200,000 clones in the sample; 60% to 80% occur only once, and 11% lies in the top ten. Germline values: CDR1 MGHRA, CDR2 YSYEKL. The V gene lost 1 base and the J gene lost 4 bases, with 13 bases spanning the gap. The CDR3 is 15 residues long. This TCR was recovered from a man aged 25 to 45 in good health. V is TRBV4-1 and J is TRBJ2-5; D tentatively fits TRBD1 or TRBD2 (7 bases each). Material: memory CD4+ T cells sorted from blood. The subset: CD45RA-negative fraction. CDR3 protein: CASSQAGGGVETQYF. The CDR3 coding sequence is TGCGCCAGCAGCCAAGCAGGGGGAGGGGTAGAGACCCAGTACTTC.